These T cell receptor beta chains were read from a single sample in a study of T cell responses to AZD1222 COVID-19 vaccine. Method: immunoSEQ multiplex PCR; TCRdb's copy keeps in-frame clones and lacks some. This sample has roughly 140,000 clones, with approximately 90% found just once. Sequencing used peripheral blood, obtained on day 0 of AZD1222 vaccination. The receptors were sampled from an adult in good health. Each CDR3 is given with its conserved first and last residue. The D gene is left open where the match is weak. Size values are once, few and many counts, or a class for expanded clones, and some rows have none.

d_gene | j_gene | abundance | v_gene | CDR3nt | CDR3aa
TRBD2 | TRBJ2-1 | NA | TRBV7-2 | TGTGCCAGCAGCTTAGGCCTAGCGGGAGGTGACAATGAGCAGTTCTTC | CASSLGLAGGDNEQFF
NA | TRBJ2-3 | NA | TRBV28 | NA | CASSFLAGTDTQYF
TRBD1 | TRBJ2-4 | NA | TRBV7-2 | TGTGCCAGCAGCTTAGTCAGGGGGCTTGGCAAAAACATTCAGTACTTC | CASSLVRGLGKNIQYF
NA | TRBJ1-1 | NA | TRBV19 | TGTGCCAGTCAACACAGGGAGCCAAACACTGAAGCTTTCTTT | CASQHREPNTEAFF
NA | TRBJ2-3 | NA | TRBV24-1 | TGTGCCACCAGTGACAGCCTTAGTACGCAGTATTTT | CATSDSLSTQYF
TRBD2 | TRBJ2-1 | NA | TRBV28 | TGTGCCACCAATCCGGGACTAGCTGTGAATGAGCAGTTCTTC | CATNPGLAVNEQFF
NA | TRBJ1-1 | NA | TRBV9 | TGTGCCAGCAGCGTAGGAGAGGGAGGGGTCCGTTCTGGAGCTTTCTTT | CASSVGEGGVRSGAFF
NA | TRBJ2-1 | few | TRBV25-1 | TGTGCCAGCAGTGACGGAAAGAGGGACGATGAGCAGTTCTTC | CASSDGKRDDEQFF
NA | TRBJ1-2 | NA | TRBV20-1 | TGCAGTGCTAGCCAGGGTGGCTACACCTTC | CSASQGGYTF
TRBD1 | TRBJ1-1 | NA | TRBV2 | TGTGCCAGCAGTGTCCAAAATGTCCCGGGACAGTATCCGAACACTGAAGCTTTCTTT | CASSVQNVPGQYPNTEAFF
NA | TRBJ2-1 | NA | TRBV27 | TGTGCCAGCAGTTTACGGGCAGGGGTCAATGAGCAGTTCTTC | CASSLRAGVNEQFF
TRBD1 | TRBJ1-4 | NA | TRBV7-2 | TGTGCCAGCAGCTTAGGGTTAGGGACAGGGTATAATGAAAAACTGTTTTTT | CASSLGLGTGYNEKLFF
NA | TRBJ1-2 | NA | TRBV5-1 | TGCGCCAGCAGCCCATTTAAAGATGGGATCAACTATGGCTACACCTTC | CASSPFKDGINYGYTF
NA | TRBJ1-2 | NA | TRBV2 | TGTGCCAGCGACAAGAACCCGGGACTCTATGGCTACACCTTC | CASDKNPGLYGYTF
TRBD1 | TRBJ1-1 | NA | TRBV6-5 | TGTGCCAGCAGGGCCGGGACAGGGTCACTGACTGAAGCTTTCTTT | CASRAGTGSLTEAFF
NA | TRBJ1-2 | NA | TRBV11-2 | TGTGCCAGCAGCCCAGACGGACTTTATGGCTACACCTTC | CASSPDGLYGYTF
NA | TRBJ1-2 | NA | TRBV29-1 | TGCAGCGTTGAGGGCGGGACTGGGCCGTTCTATGGCTACACCTTC | CSVEGGTGPFYGYTF
TRBD1 | TRBJ1-2 | NA | TRBV24-1 | TGTGCCACCAGTGATCCCGAAGCGGGACAGGGGAACTATGGCTACACCTTC | CATSDPEAGQGNYGYTF
NA | TRBJ1-1 | NA | TRBV2 | TGTGCCAGCGTTCCGGGACCTCAGTTCACTGAAGCTTTCTTT | CASVPGPQFTEAFF
NA | TRBJ2-7 | NA | TRBV27 | TGTGCCAGCAGCCCAGGCCTGGGCACCTACGAGCAGTACTTC | CASSPGLGTYEQYF
NA | TRBJ2-1 | NA | TRBV4-2 | TGTGCCAGCAGCCAAGATTTAGGCAGCGGAAGAAATGAGCAGTTCTTC | CASSQDLGSGRNEQFF
NA | TRBJ2-1 | NA | TRBV30 | TGTGCCTGGAGACCCAAGGGGTATGAGCAGTTCTTC | CAWRPKGYEQFF
NA | TRBJ2-3 | NA | TRBV19 | TGTGCCAGTAGTCTAAGACAGGTGATCACAGATACGCAGTATTTT | CASSLRQVITDTQYF
NA | TRBJ2-7 | NA | TRBV21-1 | TGTGCCAGCAGCACCGATCACAGGTTCTTTTACGAGCAGTACTTC | CASSTDHRFFYEQYF
NA | TRBJ2-1 | once | TRBV13 | TGTGCCAGCAGTACCACCGTTGGGGGTGAGCAGTTCTTC | CASSTTVGGEQFF
NA | TRBJ1-1 | once | TRBV2 | TGTGCCAGCGTGAAGGAATACACTGAAGCTTTCTTT | CASVKEYTEAFF
NA | TRBJ1-6 | NA | TRBV21-1 | TGTGCCAGCACCATGGACAGCCCCGTTAATTCACCCCTCCACTTT | CASTMDSPVNSPLHF
NA | TRBJ1-1 | NA | TRBV24-1 | TGTGCCACCAGGAGACAGGATTACACTGAAGCTTTCTTT | CATRRQDYTEAFF
NA | TRBJ1-6 | NA | TRBV9 | TGTGCCAGCAGCGTAGGACATTTCTCCTATAATTCACCCCTCCACTTT | CASSVGHFSYNSPLHF
TRBD2 | TRBJ2-7 | NA | TRBV28 | TGTGCCAGCAGCAAGACTAGCGGAGGGCACTACGAGCAGTACTTC | CASSKTSGGHYEQYF
NA | TRBJ2-2 | NA | TRBV12-3/TRBV12-4 | TGTGCCAGCAGTTTTTATAGTGGGGAGCTGTTTTTT | CASSFYSGELFF
TRBD2 | TRBJ2-7 | NA | TRBV28 | TGTGCCAGCAGTTCCTATAGCGGGAGAAGCTCCTACGAGCAGTACTTC | CASSSYSGRSSYEQYF
NA | TRBJ1-4 | NA | TRBV2 | TGTGCCAGCAGTGATGGGGAATCTAATGAAAAACTGTTTTTT | CASSDGESNEKLFF
NA | TRBJ2-7 | once | TRBV7-2 | TGTGCCAGCAGCGTCGCGTTTGAGCAGTACTTC | CASSVAFEQYF
NA | TRBJ2-7 | NA | TRBV5-6 | TGTGCCAGCAGCCATCCGACTAGTTCCGAGCAGTACTTC | CASSHPTSSEQYF
TRBD1 | TRBJ2-5 | NA | TRBV19 | TGTGCCAGTAGTTTAGGACAGGGGGCAATGGGGCAAGAGACCCAGTACTTC | CASSLGQGAMGQETQYF
NA | TRBJ1-2 | NA | TRBV28 | TGTGCCAGCAGTTTACACTTGGACGGGAAGACTAACTATGGCTACACCTTC | CASSLHLDGKTNYGYTF
TRBD2 | TRBJ2-1 | NA | TRBV6-2/TRBV6-3 | TGTGCCAGCAGTTACCCCCTAGCGGGAGTCTATGAGCAGTTCTTC | CASSYPLAGVYEQFF
TRBD1 | TRBJ1-2 | NA | TRBV24-1 | TGTGCCACCAGTGACCCGGGACAGGGAAACTATGGCTACACCTTC | CATSDPGQGNYGYTF
NA | TRBJ1-6 | once | TRBV28 | TGTGCCAGCAGTGTAACAGGGAGCAATTCACCCCTCCACTTT | CASSVTGSNSPLHF
NA | TRBJ1-1 | NA | TRBV15 | TGTGCCACCAGCAGACCGTGGGATGGGTTGAACACTGAAGCTTTCTTT | CATSRPWDGLNTEAFF
NA | TRBJ2-1 | NA | TRBV24-1 | TGTGCCACCAGTGATACGACTCTCAGAGACTACAATGAGCAGTTCTTC | CATSDTTLRDYNEQFF
TRBD2 | TRBJ2-1 | NA | TRBV11-3 | TGTGCCAGCAGCTTAAGAGCGGGAGGCTACAATGAGCAGTTCTTC | CASSLRAGGYNEQFF
NA | TRBJ1-1 | NA | TRBV7-2 | TGTGCCAGCAGCGCGGGACTCATGAACACTGAAGCTTTCTTT | CASSAGLMNTEAFF
NA | TRBJ1-6 | NA | TRBV6-5 | TGTGCCAGCAGTTACAACAGTGACTCCTATAATTCACCCCTCCACTTT | CASSYNSDSYNSPLHF
TRBD1 | TRBJ1-4 | NA | TRBV7-6 | TGTGCCAGCAGCCAAACAGGGGCACCTAATGAAAAACTGTTTTTT | CASSQTGAPNEKLFF
TRBD2 | TRBJ2-3 | NA | TRBV7-9 | TGTGCCAGCAGCTTACCTAGGACTAGCGGGGGCACAGATACGCAGTATTTT | CASSLPRTSGGTDTQYF
TRBD2 | TRBJ2-1 | NA | TRBV19 | TGTGCCAGCCAAATGACTAGCGGGGGATTATCTTTCAGTGAGCAGTTCTTC | CASQMTSGGLSFSEQFF
NA | TRBJ2-5 | NA | TRBV19 | TGTGCCAGTAGGCAAGAGACCCAGTACTTC | CASRQETQYF
TRBD1 | TRBJ2-7 | NA | TRBV28 | TGTGCCAGCAGACAGACAGGGGGAGGTTGGTACGAGCAGTACTTC | CASRQTGGGWYEQYF
NA | TRBJ1-5 | NA | TRBV27 | TGTGCCAGCAGTTTCTTAGGGACTAGCAATCAGCCCCAGCATTTT | CASSFLGTSNQPQHF
NA | TRBJ1-2 | NA | TRBV6-5 | TGTGCCAGCAGTTACTCCCGCAGGGCCTATGGCTACACCTTC | CASSYSRRAYGYTF
TRBD1 | TRBJ1-2 | NA | TRBV6-5 | TGTGCCAGCAGAGACAGGGTTATTAAGGGCTACACCTTC | CASRDRVIKGYTF